The 7 T cell receptor beta chains listed next were all sequenced from one sample in a study of blood T cells in healthy people across ages. Combining a sample-barcoded 5' primer with a J-beta primer mix, a second PCR ran for 7 to 11 cycles. TCRdb re-analysed the 5' RACE reads in MiXCR, keeping a single row per CDR3 protein. Among approximately 780,000 distinct CDR3 sequences listed, 25% to 30% were seen once. In addition, the sample was reused for a study of T cells of mothers and their children.

What was sequenced was blood. Source of these receptors: a boy between 10 and 17 years old in good health.

In its sample, this clonotype was seen a few times. V is TRBV29-1 and J is TRBJ1-2; 8 bases are shared with TRBD1. The germline V gene encodes CDR1 SQVTM and CDR2 ANQGSEA. Trimming cost V 5 bases and J 1 base; bases outside gene matches: 9. The CDR3 has 15 amino acids. CDR3 bases: TGCAGCGTTCGGACAGGGCGCCATGGTAACTATGGCTACACCTTC. Protein sequence: CSVRTGRHGNYGYTF.

This clonotype was seen only a few times. Its ends do not fully match the called genes, so a read error is possible. The chain joins TRBV27 to TRBJ2-7, with D perhaps TRBD1 (5 bases). Germline V lookup: CDR1 MNHEY, CDR2 SMNVEV (reference sequence). This CDR3 contains 13 residues. The CDR3 loop reads CASRDSRTYEQYF. CDR3 nucleotide sequence: TGTGCCAGCAGAGACAGTCGTACCTATGAGCAGTACTTC.

The chain is built from TRBV20-1 and TRBJ1-1; a possible D gene is TRBD1 (5 bases). The V end was cut by 3 bases, the J end by 4 bases, with 15 bases between. CDR3 length equals 14 residues. Germline CDR1 reads DFQATT; CDR2 reads SNEGSKA (reference sequence). The CDR3 nucleotides read TGCAGTGCTAGCATCGGGGACCTTAGCACTGAAGCTTTCTTT. Its protein product is CSASIGDLSTEAFF.

The rearrangement uses TRBV5-5 and TRBJ2-2; TRBD2 matches at 7 bases. The CDR3 covers 15 residues. V lost 0 bases to trimming and J lost 4 bases; unmatched junction nucleotides: 3. Germline lookup yields CDR1 SGHKS and CDR2 YYEKEE (reference sequence). CDR3: CASSLEAGTTGELFF. CDR3 in DNA: TGTGCCAGCAGCTTGGAAGCGGGGACCACCGGGGAGCTGTTTTTT.

This clonotype turned up a few times. The chain recombines TRBV7-9 with TRBJ2-6, with a weak D call TRBD1 (5 bases). This CDR3 has 15 amino acids. With 6 bases removed from V and 4 bases from J, the gap between germline ends came to 13 bases. Germline V CDR1 and CDR2: SEHNR, FQNEAQ (reference sequence). Written as DNA, the CDR3 is TGTGCCAGCAGTTCCAGGGCCTCCGGGGCCAACGTCCTGACTTTC. Its translation is CASSSRASGANVLTF.

This clonotype was seen only a few times. The gene calls are TRBV14 and TRBJ2-7; possible D gene TRBD2, 6 bases. CDR1 and CDR2 from the germline V gene are SGHDN and FVKESK. The CDR3 runs 15 residues. V was pared by 1 base and J by 3 bases, with 13 bases between. For the CDR3, the DNA is TGTGCCAGCAGCCAAGCGGGACTTGCAATCTACGAGCAGTACTTC. This gives the protein CASSQAGLAIYEQYF.

This clonotype was found a few times. DNA of the CDR3: TGTGCTAGTGGTTCCCCTAGCGGGGGCGATACGCAGTATTTT. As protein: CASGSPSGGDTQYF. This rearrangement joins TRBV12-5 to TRBJ2-3; 10 positions match TRBD2. V shed 4 bases and J 6 bases; nucleotides not matched to a gene: 4. Germline V lookup: CDR1 LGHNT, CDR2 FRNRAP. The CDR3 runs to 14 residues.